This TCR beta chain emerged from a study of cytomegalovirus exposure and HLA in healthy donors. Whole-study findings and limits: Several of the most significant clusters appeared, in a later analysis, to be linked to common viral pathogens.

PCR was performed using 60 Vbeta and 13 Jbeta primers. Generated by immunoSEQ multiplex PCR, the TCRdb table keeps only in-frame clones and is missing some. The sample has 65,000 to 70,000 clones, roughly 80% seen once. This clone occurred a few times. Its antigen is unidentified. The sequenced sample was PBMCs. The sequence was collected from a woman in her thirties in good health and CMV-seropositive.

Here the CDR3 reads CSAHSAATYNEQFF. The DNA of the CDR3 is TGCAGCGCCCATTCGGCGGCCACCTACAATGAGCAGTTCTTC. The chain recombines TRBV29-1 with TRBJ2-1; no clear D gene. The CDR3 covers 14 residues. Trimming removed 7 bases at V and 2 bases at J, with 15 bases between. CDR1 is SQVTM, CDR2 ANQGSEA, per germline.